This paragraph covers one T cell receptor (beta chain) sequence. No antigen is known for it. This entry is derived from a study of CD8 T cells in Susac syndrome. Findings of the study overall: An acknowledgment was made by the study that its TCR sequencing and HLA analysis involved relatively few individuals.

Random hexamers primed reverse transcription of 0.5 to 1 ug RNA. TCRdb recomputed calls from the immunoSEQ multiplex PCR reads with MiXCR, one row per CDR3 protein. The sample holds over 150,000 distinct CDR3 sequences; approximately 95% are singletons and the top ten take about 0.13%. The CD8+ and CD4+ T cells were negatively isolated, with the TEMRA cells enriched by FACS. V lost 0 bases and J lost 9, with 6 bases in between. The CDR3 has 12 residues. From germline, CDR1 is LGHDT and CDR2 YNNKEL (reference sequence). Sequences were obtained from CD4+ T cells from PBMCs. This clonotype was sampled from a human donor with Susac syndrome. The V and J genes are TRBV3-1 and TRBJ2-4; no firm D call. The CDR3 DNA reads as TGTGCCAGCAGCCAAGATCTGGGCATTCAGTACTTC. Protein: CASSQDLGIQYF. The full variable domain, in which reference TRBV3-1 and TRBJ2-4 provide the parts outside the CDR3, is DTAVSQTPKYLVTQMGNDKSIKCEQNLGHDTMYWYKQDSKKFLKIMFSYNNKELIINETVPNRFSPKSPDKAHLNLHINSLELGDSAVYFCASSQDLGIQYFGAGTRLSVL.